This T cell receptor beta chain was captured in a study of radiation and T cells in renal cell carcinoma. The data were produced by immunoSEQ multiplex PCR, yet TCRdb's version contains in-frame clones alone and is incomplete. The sample has 90,000 to 100,000 clones; 70% to 85% are singletons. This clone showed up just once. The time point was: blood 4 weeks post-SBRT, at nephrectomy. Treatment given: 15 Gy SBRT to primary tumor, nephrectomy 4 weeks later. Nephrectomy followed 15 Gy stereotactic body radiation by 4 weeks. Blood was sampled at baseline, 2 weeks and 4 weeks after SBRT. The tumor was a clear cell renal cell carcinoma. This clonotype was sampled from a man aged 55 to 70 with renal cell carcinoma. The sequenced sample was blood, obtained from a patient whose treatment included radiotherapy and nephrectomy.

The CDR3 protein is CASSRAYEQYF. CDR3 DNA sequence: TGTGCCAGCAGCCGGGCCTACGAGCAGTACTTC. This chain connects TRBV7-2 to TRBJ2-7; D unresolved. The CDR3 contains 11 residues. Germline lookup yields CDR1 SGHTA and CDR2 FQGNSA. The ends were cut back, 5 bases at V and 2 bases at J, with 4 bases in the middle.